These T cell receptor beta chains were read from a single sample in a study of blood T cell repertoires in COVID-19. Clones were sequenced by immunoSEQ multiplex PCR, and TCRdb holds only the in-frame ones, with some missing. The sample lists about 150,000 clones, about nine tenths occurring once. Sequenced input: peripheral blood. These receptors all come from a woman aged 70 to 79 with acute or convalescent COVID-19. CDR3s include the opening cysteine and the closing phenylalanine or tryptophan. D genes are given only for firm matches. The size entry is marked missing in some rows and otherwise reads once, few, many or a size class.

size	D	V	J	CDR3	DNA
NA	TRBD1	TRBV19	TRBJ1-4	CASSPLDRGPNEKLFF	TGTGCCAGTAGTCCTCTCGACAGGGGTCCTAATGAAAAACTGTTTTTT
NA	TRBD2	TRBV4-3	TRBJ2-3	CASSQDPSGGKPSTDTQYF	TGCGCCAGCAGCCAAGACCCCTCGGGAGGGAAGCCTAGCACAGATACGCAGTATTTT
once	NA	TRBV28	TRBJ1-2	CASSQRKGWSGYTF	TGTGCCAGCAGCCAAAGAAAAGGTTGGAGTGGCTACACCTTC
NA	NA	TRBV18	TRBJ1-5	CASSPFVVSSNQPQHF	TGTGCCAGCTCACCATTTGTAGTGAGTAGCAATCAGCCCCAGCATTTT
NA	TRBD1	TRBV6-5	TRBJ2-1	CASSSLGTGNNEQFF	TGTGCCAGCAGTTCCCTCGGGACAGGGAACAATGAGCAGTTCTTC
once	NA	TRBV7-2	TRBJ2-5	CASSRVRGSLETQYF	TGTGCCAGCAGCCGCGTTCGAGGGTCCCTCGAGACCCAGTACTTC
NA	NA	TRBV5-1	TRBJ2-1	CASGLYSGSVNEQFF	TGCGCCAGCGGTCTTTACAGTGGGAGTGTGAATGAGCAGTTCTTC
NA	TRBD1	TRBV28	TRBJ1-6	CASSPGPRQGISSYNSPLHF	TGTGCCAGCAGTCCCGGTCCTAGACAGGGGATCAGTTCCTATAATTCACCCCTCCACTTT
few	TRBD2	TRBV5-1	TRBJ2-1	CASSLEASGSNEQFF	TGCGCCAGCAGCTTGGAGGCTAGCGGGAGCAATGAGCAGTTCTTC
NA	TRBD1	TRBV6-5	TRBJ1-1	CASKGTGASGLEAFF	TGTGCCAGCAAGGGGACAGGGGCTTCGGGCCTTGAAGCTTTCTTT
NA	TRBD1	TRBV4-1	TRBJ2-7	CASSQVEQGGMISYEQYF	TGCGCCAGCAGCCAAGTTGAACAGGGGGGTATGATATCCTACGAGCAGTACTTC
NA	TRBD2	TRBV18	TRBJ2-3	CASSPLTSGISTDTQYF	TGTGCCAGCTCACCTTTGACTAGCGGGATTAGCACAGATACGCAGTATTTT
NA	NA	TRBV7-3	TRBJ2-5	CASSLMGADQETQYF	TGTGCCAGCAGCTTAATGGGGGCTGACCAAGAGACCCAGTACTTC
NA	TRBD1	TRBV12-3/TRBV12-4	TRBJ2-4	CASSLWDRNIQYF	TGTGCCAGCAGTTTATGGGACAGAAACATTCAGTACTTC